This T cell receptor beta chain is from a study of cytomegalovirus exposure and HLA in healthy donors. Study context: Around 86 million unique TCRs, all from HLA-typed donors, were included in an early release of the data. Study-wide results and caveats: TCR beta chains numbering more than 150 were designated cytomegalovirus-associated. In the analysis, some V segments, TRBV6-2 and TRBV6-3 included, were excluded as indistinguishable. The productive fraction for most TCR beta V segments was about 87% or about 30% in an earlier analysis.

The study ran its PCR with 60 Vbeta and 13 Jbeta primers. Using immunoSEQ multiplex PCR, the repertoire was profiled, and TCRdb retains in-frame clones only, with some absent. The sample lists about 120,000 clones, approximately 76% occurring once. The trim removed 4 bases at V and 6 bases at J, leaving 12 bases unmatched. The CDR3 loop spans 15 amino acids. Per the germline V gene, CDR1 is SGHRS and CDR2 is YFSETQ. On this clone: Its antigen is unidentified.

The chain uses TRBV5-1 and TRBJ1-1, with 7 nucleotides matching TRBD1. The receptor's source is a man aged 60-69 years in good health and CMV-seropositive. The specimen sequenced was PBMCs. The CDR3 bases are TGCGCCAGCAGCGCCCGACAGGGTCAGGGGGCTGAAGCTTTCTTT. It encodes CASSARQGQGAEAFF.